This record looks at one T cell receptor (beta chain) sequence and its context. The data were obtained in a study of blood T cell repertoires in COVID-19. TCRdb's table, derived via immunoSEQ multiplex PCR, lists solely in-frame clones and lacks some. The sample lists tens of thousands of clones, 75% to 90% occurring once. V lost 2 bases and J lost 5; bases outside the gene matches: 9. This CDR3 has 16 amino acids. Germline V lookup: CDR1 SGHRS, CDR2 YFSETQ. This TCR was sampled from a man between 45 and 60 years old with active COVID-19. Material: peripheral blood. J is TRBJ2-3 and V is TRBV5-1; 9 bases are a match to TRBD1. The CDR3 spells CASSLGTGRGVDTQYF. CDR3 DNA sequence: TGCGCCAGCAGCTTAGGGACAGGGAGAGGGGTAGATACGCAGTATTTT.